This T cell receptor (beta chain) derives from a study of cytomegalovirus exposure and HLA in healthy donors. Notes on the study in general: Later, TCR association rates were found to vary by HLA locus, highest for DRB1 and lowest for HLA-C. Later analysis reportedly placed an Asian-associated ancestry cluster below the roughly 630-donor mean in N-insertions. There were some V segments, including TRBV6-2 and TRBV6-3, excluded as indistinguishable.

This clone was counted only a few times. Its specificity is unknown. The CDR3 spans 13 residues. Unmatched junction bases numbered 1, after V lost 3 bases and J lost 3 bases. From germline, CDR1 is ENHRY and CDR2 SYGVKD. PCR involved 60 Vbeta and 13 Jbeta primers. Original methodology: A later analysis tallied tens of millions of unique TCR beta chains, some 12 million of them shared. Clones were sequenced by immunoSEQ multiplex PCR, and TCRdb holds only the in-frame ones, with some missing. V, J and clone size are taken as reported in that table, and D and trimming were inferred from the DNA itself. The profile shows roughly 200,000 clones, about 90% of them singletons.

V gene TRBV10-3 combines with J gene TRBJ2-5; 7 nucleotides line up with TRBD1. Sequencing input: PBMCs. The sequence came from a boy aged 2 to 10 in good health and CMV-seronegative. The CDR3 coding sequence is TGTGCCATCAGTGATGGGACAGAAGAGACCCAGTACTTC. It yields the protein CAISDGTEETQYF.